A single TCR beta chain is shown here with its context. With 3 bases removed from V and 4 bases from J, the gap between germline ends came to 12 bases. Germline loops: CDR1 SGDLS, CDR2 YYNGEE. This CDR3 contains 14 residues. This sample is drawn from a study of blood T cell repertoires in COVID-19. Study context: PBMCs, B-cell-depleted T cells, or T cells were the source of the cDNA or gDNA that made up the material.

Authors' processing steps: Scientists estimated how many nucleated cells there were by amplifying reference gene primers. The data were produced by immunoSEQ multiplex PCR, yet TCRdb's version contains in-frame clones alone and is incomplete. V and J calls and clone size come straight from that table; D and trimming were deduced from the DNA. The sample holds under 200,000 clones, around 80% seen once. The chain uses TRBV9 and TRBJ2-3, with a tentative D call TRBD2 (6 bases). The material sequenced was peripheral blood. This TCR derives from a man between 60 and 75 years old with acute or convalescent COVID-19. CDR3 protein: CASSAPGGADTQYF. CDR3 DNA sequence: TGTGCCAGCAGCGCGCCAGGCGGGGCAGATACGCAGTATTTT.